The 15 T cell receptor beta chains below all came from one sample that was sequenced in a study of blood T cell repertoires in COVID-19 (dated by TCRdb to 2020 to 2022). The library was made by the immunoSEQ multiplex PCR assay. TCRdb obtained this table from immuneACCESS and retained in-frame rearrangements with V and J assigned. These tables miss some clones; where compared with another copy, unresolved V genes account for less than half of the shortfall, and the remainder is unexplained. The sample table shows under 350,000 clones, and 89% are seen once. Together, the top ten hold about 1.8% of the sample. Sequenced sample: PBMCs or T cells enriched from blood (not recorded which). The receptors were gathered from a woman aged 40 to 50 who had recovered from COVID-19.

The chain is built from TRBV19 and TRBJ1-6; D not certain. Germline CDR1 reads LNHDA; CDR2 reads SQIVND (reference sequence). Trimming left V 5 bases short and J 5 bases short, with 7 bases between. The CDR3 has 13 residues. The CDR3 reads CASSEGNNSPLHF. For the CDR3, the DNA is TGTGCCAGTAGTGAGGGAAATAATTCACCCCTCCACTTT.

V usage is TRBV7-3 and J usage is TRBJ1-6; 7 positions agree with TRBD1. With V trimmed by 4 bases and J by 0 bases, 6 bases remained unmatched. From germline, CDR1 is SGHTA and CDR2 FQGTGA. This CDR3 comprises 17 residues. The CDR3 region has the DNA TGTGCCAGCAGCTCTGACAGGGCCAGCTCCTATAATTCACCCCTCCACTTT. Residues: CASSSDRASSYNSPLHF.

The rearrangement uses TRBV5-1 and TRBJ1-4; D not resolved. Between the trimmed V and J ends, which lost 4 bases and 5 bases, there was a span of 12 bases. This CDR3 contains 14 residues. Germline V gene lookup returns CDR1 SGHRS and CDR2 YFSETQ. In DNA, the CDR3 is TGCGCCAGCAGCCCCGGGGAGTGGAATGAAAAACTGTTTTTT. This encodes CASSPGEWNEKLFF.

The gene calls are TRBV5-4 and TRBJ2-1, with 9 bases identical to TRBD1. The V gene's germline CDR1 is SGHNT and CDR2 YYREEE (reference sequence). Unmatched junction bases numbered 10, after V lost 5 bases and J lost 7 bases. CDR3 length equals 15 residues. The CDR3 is CASRRDPGTGNEQFF. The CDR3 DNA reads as TGTGCCAGCAGGCGGGACCCCGGGACAGGGAATGAGCAGTTCTTC.

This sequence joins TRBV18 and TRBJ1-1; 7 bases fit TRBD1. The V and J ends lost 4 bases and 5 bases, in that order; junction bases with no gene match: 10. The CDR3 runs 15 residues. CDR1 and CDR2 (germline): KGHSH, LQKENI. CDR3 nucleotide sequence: TGTGCCAGCTCACTTGGCAGGGGGTCCGGGACTGAAGCTTTCTTT. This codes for CASSLGRGSGTEAFF.

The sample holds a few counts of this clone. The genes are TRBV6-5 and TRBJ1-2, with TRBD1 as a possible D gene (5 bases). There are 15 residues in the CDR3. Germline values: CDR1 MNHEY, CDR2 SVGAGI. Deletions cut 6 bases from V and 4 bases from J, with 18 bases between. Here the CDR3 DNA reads TGTGCCAGCAGAGGAGGGGAAATAGTAAGCTATGGCTACACCTTC. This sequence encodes CASRGGEIVSYGYTF.

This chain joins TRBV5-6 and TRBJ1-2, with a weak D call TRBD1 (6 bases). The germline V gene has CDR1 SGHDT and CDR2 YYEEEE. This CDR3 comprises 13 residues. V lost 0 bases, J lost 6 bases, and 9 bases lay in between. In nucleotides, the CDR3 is TGTGCCAGCAGCTTGGCCCAGGGGAATGGCTACACCTTC. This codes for CASSLAQGNGYTF.

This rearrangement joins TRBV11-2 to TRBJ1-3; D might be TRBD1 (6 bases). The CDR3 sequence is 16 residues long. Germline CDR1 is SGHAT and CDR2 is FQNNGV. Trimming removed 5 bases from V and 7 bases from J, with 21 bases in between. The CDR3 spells CASSRNPQGGENTIYF. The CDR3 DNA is TGTGCCAGCAGCCGGAACCCTCAAGGGGGGGAGAACACCATATATTTT.

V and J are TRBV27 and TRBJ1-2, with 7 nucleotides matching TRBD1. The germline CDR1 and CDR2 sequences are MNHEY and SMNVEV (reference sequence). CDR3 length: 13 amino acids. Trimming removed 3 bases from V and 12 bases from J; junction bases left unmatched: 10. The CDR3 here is CASSFQGVSPHTF. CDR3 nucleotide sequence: TGTGCCAGCAGTTTTCAGGGGGTTTCTCCTCACACCTTC.

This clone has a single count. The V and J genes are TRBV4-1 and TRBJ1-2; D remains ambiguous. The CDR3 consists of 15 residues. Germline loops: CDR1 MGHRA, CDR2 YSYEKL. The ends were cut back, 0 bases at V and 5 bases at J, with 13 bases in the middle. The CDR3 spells CASSQEDSLRYGYTF. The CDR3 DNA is TGCGCCAGCAGCCAAGAGGATAGCTTGAGGTATGGCTACACCTTC.

CDR3 sequence (DNA): TGCGCCAGCAGCTTGGCGGCAGGGGCAATCTATGGCTACACCTTC. Translation: CASSLAAGAIYGYTF. The chain couples TRBV5-1 to TRBJ1-2; D might be TRBD1 (6 bases). Trimming shortened V by 0 bases and J by 4 bases, and 13 bases separated the two germline ends. From germline, CDR1 is SGHRS and CDR2 YFSETQ. CDR3 length: 15 residues.

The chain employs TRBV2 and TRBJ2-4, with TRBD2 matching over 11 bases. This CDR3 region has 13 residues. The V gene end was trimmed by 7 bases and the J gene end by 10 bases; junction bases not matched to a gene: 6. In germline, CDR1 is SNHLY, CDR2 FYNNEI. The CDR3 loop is CASILAGVDIQYF. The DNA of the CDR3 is TGTGCCAGCATACTAGCGGGAGTGGATATTCAGTACTTC.

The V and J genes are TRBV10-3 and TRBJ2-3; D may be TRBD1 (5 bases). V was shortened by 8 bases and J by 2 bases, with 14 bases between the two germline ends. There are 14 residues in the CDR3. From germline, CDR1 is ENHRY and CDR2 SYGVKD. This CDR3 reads CAISQTVSTDTQYF. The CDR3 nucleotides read TGTGCCATCTCCCAGACAGTGTCCACAGATACGCAGTATTTT.

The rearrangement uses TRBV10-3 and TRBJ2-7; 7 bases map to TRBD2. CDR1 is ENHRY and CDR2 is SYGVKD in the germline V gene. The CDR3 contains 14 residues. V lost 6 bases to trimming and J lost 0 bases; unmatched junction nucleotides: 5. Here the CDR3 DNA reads TGTGCCATCAGCCTCGGGGGGAGCTCCTACGAGCAGTACTTC. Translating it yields CAISLGGSSYEQYF.

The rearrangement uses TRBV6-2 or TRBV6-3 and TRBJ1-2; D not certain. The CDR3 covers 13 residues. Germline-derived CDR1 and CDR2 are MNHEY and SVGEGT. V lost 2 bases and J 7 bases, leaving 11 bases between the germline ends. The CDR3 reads CASSYARVAGYTF. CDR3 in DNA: TGTGCCAGCAGTTACGCGAGGGTCGCTGGCTACACCTTC.